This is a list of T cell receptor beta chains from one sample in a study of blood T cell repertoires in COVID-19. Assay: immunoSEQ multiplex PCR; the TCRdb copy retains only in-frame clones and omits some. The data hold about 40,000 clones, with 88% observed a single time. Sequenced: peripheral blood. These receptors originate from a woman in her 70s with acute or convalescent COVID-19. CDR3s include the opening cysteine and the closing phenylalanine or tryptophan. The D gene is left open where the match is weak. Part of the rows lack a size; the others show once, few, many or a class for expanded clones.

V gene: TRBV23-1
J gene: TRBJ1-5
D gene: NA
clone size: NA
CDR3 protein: CASSQSIVRVRCNQPQHF
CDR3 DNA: TGCGCCAGCAGTCAATCCATAGTACGAGTCAGGTGTAATCAGCCCCAGCATTTT

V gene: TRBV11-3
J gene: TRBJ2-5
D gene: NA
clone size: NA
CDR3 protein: CASRKGVEETQYF
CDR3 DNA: TGTGCCAGCAGAAAGGGAGTGGAAGAGACCCAGTACTTC

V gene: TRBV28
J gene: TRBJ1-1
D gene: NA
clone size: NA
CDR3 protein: CASSLSVNTEAFF
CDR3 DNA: TGTGCCAGCAGTTTATCGGTGAACACTGAAGCTTTCTTT

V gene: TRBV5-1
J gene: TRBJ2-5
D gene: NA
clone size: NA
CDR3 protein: CASSSGPVRGETQYF
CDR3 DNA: TGCGCCAGCAGCTCCGGACCCGTAAGGGGAGAGACCCAGTACTTC

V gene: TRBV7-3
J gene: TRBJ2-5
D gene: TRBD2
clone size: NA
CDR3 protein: CASSLTGAGLVGETQYF
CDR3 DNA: TGTGCCAGCAGCTTAACGGGTGCGGGACTAGTCGGCGAGACCCAGTACTTC

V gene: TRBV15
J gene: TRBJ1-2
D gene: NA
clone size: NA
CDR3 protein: CATSRDWGTINYGYTF
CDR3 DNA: TGTGCCACCAGCAGAGATTGGGGGACTATTAACTATGGCTACACCTTC

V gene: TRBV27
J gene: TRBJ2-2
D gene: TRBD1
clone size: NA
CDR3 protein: CASSSRQGQTGELFF
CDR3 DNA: TGTGCCAGCAGTTCCCGACAGGGGCAAACCGGGGAGCTGTTTTTT

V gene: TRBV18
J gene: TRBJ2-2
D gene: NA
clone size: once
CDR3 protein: CASSPRTETGELFF
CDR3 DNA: TGTGCCAGCTCACCACGGACAGAGACCGGGGAGCTGTTTTTT

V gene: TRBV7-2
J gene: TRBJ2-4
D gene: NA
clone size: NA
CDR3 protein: CASSRGQPEGGGDIQYF
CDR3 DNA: TGTGCCAGCAGCCGCGGACAGCCTGAAGGTGGGGGGGACATTCAGTACTTC

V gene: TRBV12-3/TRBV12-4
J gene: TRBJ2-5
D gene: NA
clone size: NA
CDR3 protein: CASSLWAEETQYF
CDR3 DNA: TGTGCCAGCAGTTTATGGGCCGAAGAGACCCAGTACTTC

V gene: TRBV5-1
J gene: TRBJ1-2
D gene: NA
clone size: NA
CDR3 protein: CASSTGTLYGYTF
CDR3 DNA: TGCGCCAGCAGCACAGGGACCCTCTATGGCTACACCTTC

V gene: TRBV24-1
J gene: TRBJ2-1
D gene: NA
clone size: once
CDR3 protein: CATSDTADNEQFF
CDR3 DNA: TGTGCCACCAGTGATACAGCGGACAATGAGCAGTTCTTC

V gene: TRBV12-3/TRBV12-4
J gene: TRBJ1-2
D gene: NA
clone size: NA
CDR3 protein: CASSPRAGVGYTF
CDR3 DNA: TGTGCCAGCAGTCCTCGGGCAGGGGTTGGCTACACCTTC

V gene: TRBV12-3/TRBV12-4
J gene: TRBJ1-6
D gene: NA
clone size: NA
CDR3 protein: CASRAGGNSPLHF
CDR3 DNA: TGTGCCTCACGGGCCGGGGGGAATTCACCCCTCCACTTT

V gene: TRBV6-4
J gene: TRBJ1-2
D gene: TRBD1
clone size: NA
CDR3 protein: CASSDHRGGYTF
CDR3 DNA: TGTGCCAGCAGTGACCACAGGGGAGGCTACACCTTC

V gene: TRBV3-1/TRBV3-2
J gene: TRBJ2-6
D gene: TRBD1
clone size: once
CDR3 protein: CASSRPRGGAGANVLTF
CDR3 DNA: TGTGCCAGCAGCCGGCCTCGAGGGGGCGCTGGGGCCAACGTCCTGACTTTC

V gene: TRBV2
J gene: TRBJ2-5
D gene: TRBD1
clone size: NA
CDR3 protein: CASIETGAETQYF
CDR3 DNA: TGTGCCAGCATAGAGACAGGGGCAGAGACCCAGTACTTC

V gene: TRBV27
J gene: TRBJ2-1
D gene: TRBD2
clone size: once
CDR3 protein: CASSQGLAGVRYNEQFF
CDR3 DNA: TGTGCCAGCAGTCAGGGACTAGCGGGGGTTCGCTACAATGAGCAGTTCTTC

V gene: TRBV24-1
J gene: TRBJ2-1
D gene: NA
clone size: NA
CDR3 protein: CATSDPTGAKRDEQFF
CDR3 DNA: TGTGCCACCAGTGATCCAACAGGGGCCAAGCGGGATGAGCAGTTCTTC

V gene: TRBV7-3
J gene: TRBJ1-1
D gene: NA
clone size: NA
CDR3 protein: CASSRQENTEAFF
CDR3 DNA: TGTGCCAGCAGCCGACAGGAGAACACTGAAGCTTTCTTT

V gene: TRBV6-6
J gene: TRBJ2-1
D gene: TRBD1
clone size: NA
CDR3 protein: CASSPDRGLISISYNEQFF
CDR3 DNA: TGTGCCAGCAGTCCGGACAGGGGGCTTATATCTATTTCTTACAATGAGCAGTTCTTC

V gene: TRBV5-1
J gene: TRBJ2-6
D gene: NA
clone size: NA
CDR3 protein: CASSRGSARSGANVLTF
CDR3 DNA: TGCGCCAGCAGCCGAGGGTCGGCACGCTCTGGGGCCAACGTCCTGACTTTC

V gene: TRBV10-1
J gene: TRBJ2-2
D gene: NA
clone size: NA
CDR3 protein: CASSEIGNTGELFF
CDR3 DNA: TGCGCCAGCAGTGAGATCGGTAACACCGGGGAGCTGTTTTTT

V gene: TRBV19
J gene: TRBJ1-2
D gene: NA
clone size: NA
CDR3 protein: CASSTDVLEGYTF
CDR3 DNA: TGTGCCAGTAGCACCGACGTTTTGGAGGGCTACACCTTC

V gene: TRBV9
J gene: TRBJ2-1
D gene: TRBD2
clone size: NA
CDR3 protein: CASSEPSGSNYNEQFF
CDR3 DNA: TGTGCCAGCAGCGAGCCTAGCGGGAGTAACTACAATGAGCAGTTCTTC

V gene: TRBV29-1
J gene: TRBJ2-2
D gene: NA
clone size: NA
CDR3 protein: CSVDPRGNTGELFF
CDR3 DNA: TGCAGCGTTGATCCCCGGGGTAACACCGGGGAGCTGTTTTTT

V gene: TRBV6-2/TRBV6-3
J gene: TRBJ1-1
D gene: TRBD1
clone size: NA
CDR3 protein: CASRRQGGTEAFF
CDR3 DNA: TGTGCCAGCCGCCGACAGGGTGGCACTGAAGCTTTCTTT

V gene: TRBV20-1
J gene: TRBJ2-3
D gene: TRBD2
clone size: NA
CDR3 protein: CSASPSGKGDTQYF
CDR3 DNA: TGCAGTGCTAGTCCTAGCGGGAAGGGAGATACGCAGTATTTT

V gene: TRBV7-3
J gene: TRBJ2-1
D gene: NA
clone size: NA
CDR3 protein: CASSLWAGVDEQFF
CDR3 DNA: TGTGCCAGCAGCTTATGGGCCGGGGTAGATGAGCAGTTCTTC

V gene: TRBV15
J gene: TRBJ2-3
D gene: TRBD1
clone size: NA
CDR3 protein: CATSISLGQGTDTQYF
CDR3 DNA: TGTGCCACCAGCATCAGCCTGGGACAGGGGACAGATACGCAGTATTTT

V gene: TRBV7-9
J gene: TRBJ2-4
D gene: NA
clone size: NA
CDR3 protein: CASSLRQGLAGGNIQYF
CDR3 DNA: TGTGCCAGCAGCTTACGACAGGGTCTTGCGGGGGGAAACATTCAGTACTTC

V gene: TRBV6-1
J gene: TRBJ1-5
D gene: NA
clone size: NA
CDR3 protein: CASSDSGVAQPQHF
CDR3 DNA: TGTGCCAGCAGTGATTCGGGGGTGGCACAGCCCCAGCATTTT

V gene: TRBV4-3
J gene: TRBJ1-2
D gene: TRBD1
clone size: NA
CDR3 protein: CASSPDRVPPSGYTF
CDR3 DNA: TGCGCCAGCAGCCCGGACAGGGTTCCACCTTCTGGCTACACCTTC

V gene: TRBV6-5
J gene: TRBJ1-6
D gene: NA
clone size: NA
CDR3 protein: CASRGQKNSPLHF
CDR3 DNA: TGTGCCAGCAGAGGACAGAAAAATTCACCCCTCCACTTT

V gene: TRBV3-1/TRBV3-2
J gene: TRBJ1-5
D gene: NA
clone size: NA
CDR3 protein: CASSPSGRGVNQPQHF
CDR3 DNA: TGTGCCAGCAGCCCAAGTGGTCGGGGAGTCAATCAGCCCCAGCATTTT

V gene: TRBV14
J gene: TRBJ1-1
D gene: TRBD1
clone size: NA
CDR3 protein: CASSRNRGMNTEAFF
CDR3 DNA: TGTGCCAGCAGCCGGAACAGGGGAATGAACACTGAAGCTTTCTTT

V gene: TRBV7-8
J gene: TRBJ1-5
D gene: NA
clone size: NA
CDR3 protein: CASSLQGIGNQPQHF
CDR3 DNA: TGTGCCAGCAGCTTACAGGGGATTGGCAATCAGCCCCAGCATTTT

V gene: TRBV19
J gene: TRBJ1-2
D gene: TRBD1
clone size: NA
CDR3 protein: CASSTAGTGASHYGYTF
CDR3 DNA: TGTGCCAGTAGTACCGCCGGGACAGGGGCCTCTCACTATGGCTACACCTTC

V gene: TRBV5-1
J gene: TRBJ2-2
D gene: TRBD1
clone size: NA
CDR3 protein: CASSSGTGAEDYTGELFF
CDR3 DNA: TGCGCCAGCAGCTCCGGGACAGGGGCCGAGGATTACACCGGGGAGCTGTTTTTT

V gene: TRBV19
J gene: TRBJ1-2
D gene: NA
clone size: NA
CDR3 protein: CASTETANYGYTF
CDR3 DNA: TGTGCCAGTACCGAGACAGCTAACTATGGCTACACCTTC

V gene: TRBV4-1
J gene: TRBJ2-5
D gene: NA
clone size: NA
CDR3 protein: CASSQGQLFGQETQYF
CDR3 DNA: TGCGCCAGCAGCCAAGGGCAGCTATTCGGGCAAGAGACCCAGTACTTC

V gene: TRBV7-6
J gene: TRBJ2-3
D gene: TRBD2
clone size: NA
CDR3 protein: CASSFLSAGGPLDTQYF
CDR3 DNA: TGTGCCAGCAGCTTCCTCTCAGCGGGAGGCCCCTTAGATACGCAGTATTTT

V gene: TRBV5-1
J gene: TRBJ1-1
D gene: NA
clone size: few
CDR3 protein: CASSLQGGTEAFF
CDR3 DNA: TGCGCCAGCAGCTTACAGGGCGGCACTGAAGCTTTCTTT

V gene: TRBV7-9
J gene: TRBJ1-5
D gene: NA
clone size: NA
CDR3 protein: CASGGAVSNQPQHF
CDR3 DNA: TGTGCCAGCGGAGGGGCGGTGAGCAATCAGCCCCAGCATTTT

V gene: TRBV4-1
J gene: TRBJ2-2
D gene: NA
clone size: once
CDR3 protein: CASSQDWPSTSGELFF
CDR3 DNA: TGCGCCAGCAGCCAAGATTGGCCCAGTACATCCGGGGAGCTGTTTTTT

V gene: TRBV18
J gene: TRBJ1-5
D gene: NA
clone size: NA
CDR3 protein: CASSPREVGGRLGNQPQHF
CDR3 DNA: TGTGCCAGCTCACCAAGGGAGGTCGGGGGGCGATTAGGCAATCAGCCCCAGCATTTT

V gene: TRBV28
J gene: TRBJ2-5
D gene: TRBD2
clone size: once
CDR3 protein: CASSLSGLAVKYQETQYF
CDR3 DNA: TGTGCCAGCAGTTTATCGGGACTAGCGGTTAAGTACCAAGAGACCCAGTACTTC

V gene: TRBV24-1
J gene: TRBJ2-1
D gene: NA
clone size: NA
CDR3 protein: CATSDHAGATYNEQFF
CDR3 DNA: TGTGCCACCAGTGATCACGCGGGGGCTACCTACAATGAGCAGTTCTTC

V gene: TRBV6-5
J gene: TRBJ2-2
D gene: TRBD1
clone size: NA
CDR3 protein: CASLWDRVNTGELFF
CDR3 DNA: TGTGCCAGCCTTTGGGACAGGGTGAACACCGGGGAGCTGTTTTTT

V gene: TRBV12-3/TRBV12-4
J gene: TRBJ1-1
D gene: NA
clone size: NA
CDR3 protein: CASSYQEDTEAFF
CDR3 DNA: TGTGCCAGCAGTTATCAGGAAGACACTGAAGCTTTCTTT

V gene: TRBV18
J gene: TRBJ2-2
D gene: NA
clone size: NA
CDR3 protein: CASSAGLYTGELFF
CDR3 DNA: TGTGCCAGCTCGGCGGGACTTTACACCGGGGAGCTGTTTTTT

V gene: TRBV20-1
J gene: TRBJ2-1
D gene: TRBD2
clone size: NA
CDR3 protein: CSASPSGRTYNEQFF
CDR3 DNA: TGCAGTGCTAGTCCTAGCGGGAGGACCTACAATGAGCAGTTCTTC

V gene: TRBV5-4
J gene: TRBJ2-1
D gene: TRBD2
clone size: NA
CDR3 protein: CASSGGLAGGVVEQFF
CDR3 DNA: TGTGCCAGCAGCGGGGGACTAGCGGGAGGAGTGGTTGAGCAGTTCTTC

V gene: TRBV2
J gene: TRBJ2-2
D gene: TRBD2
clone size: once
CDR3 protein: CASSELAGTNTGELFF
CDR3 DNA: TGTGCCAGCAGTGAACTAGCGGGAACGAACACCGGGGAGCTGTTTTTT

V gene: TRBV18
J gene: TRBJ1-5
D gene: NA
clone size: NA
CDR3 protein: CASSQGQNQPQHF
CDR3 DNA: TGTGCCAGCTCACAAGGACAGAATCAGCCCCAGCATTTT